The 24 T cell receptor beta chains listed next were all sequenced from one sample in a study of PD-1 blockade in classical Hodgkin lymphoma. All patients relapsed after autologous stem cell transplantation, and brentuximab vedotin exposure varied. Sequencing was performed with immunoSEQ multiplex PCR; in TCRdb, only in-frame clones are kept and a portion is missing. The sample consists of about 98,000 clones, roughly 90% of them appearing once. Sequencing was performed on peripheral blood mononuclear cells (PBMCs), taken at baseline. These receptors were taken from a human donor with classical Hodgkin lymphoma.

The chain recombines TRBV30 with TRBJ1-6; possible D gene TRBD1, 6 bases. The CDR3 spans 14 residues. Trimming removed 2 bases at V and 7 bases at J, with 12 bases between. Germline values: CDR1 GTSNPN, CDR2 SVGIG (reference sequence). The CDR3 DNA sequence: TGTGCCTGGAGTATCGGACAGAGGAATTCACCCCTCCACTTT. This translates into CAWSIGQRNSPLHF.

The J gene is TRBJ2-7, the V gene TRBV5-6; 7 nucleotides agree with TRBD1. Looked up from germline, CDR1 is SGHDT and CDR2 is YYEEEE. The CDR3 runs to 19 residues. Trimming cost V 0 bases and J 7 bases; bases outside gene matches: 22. CDR3 sequence: CASSLGRLAPGQRRWEQYF. DNA of the CDR3: TGTGCCAGCAGCTTGGGTCGCCTAGCTCCGGGACAGAGAAGGTGGGAGCAGTACTTC.

This clone came up once. The J gene is TRBJ1-6, the V gene TRBV28; D not certain. V lost 3 bases and J 7 bases, leaving 7 bases between the germline ends. This CDR3 comprises 13 residues. The germline V gene has CDR1 MDHEN and CDR2 SYDVKM. The CDR3 DNA is TGTGCCAGCAGTTTCCGTTTCAATTCACCCCTCCACTTT. It codes for CASSFRFNSPLHF.

Here the CDR3 reads CASRSRAGGSYEQYF. CDR3 sequence (DNA): TGTGCCAGCAGGTCCAGGGCGGGGGGCTCCTACGAGCAGTACTTC. This rearrangement joins TRBV6-1 to TRBJ2-7; TRBD2 matches at 8 bases. The CDR3 totals 15 residues. V was clipped by 6 bases and J by 0 bases; unmatched bases: 7. CDR1 and CDR2 from the germline V gene are MNHNS and SASEGT.

V usage is TRBV11-1 and J usage is TRBJ2-7, with TRBD2 identical over 9 bases. The CDR3 is 14 amino acids. With V trimmed by 5 bases and J by 1 base, 3 bases remained unmatched. The V gene's germline CDR1 is SGHAT and CDR2 FQDESV (reference sequence). CDR3 protein: CASSRSGGSYEQYF. Here the CDR3 DNA reads TGTGCCAGCAGCCGTAGCGGGGGTTCCTACGAGCAGTACTTC. The full variable domain, in which reference TRBV11-1 and TRBJ2-7 provide the parts outside the CDR3, is EAEVAQSPRYKITEKSQAVAFWCDPISGHATLYWYRQILGQGPELLVQFQDESVVDDSQLPKDRFSAERLKGVDSTLKIQPAELGDSAMYLCASSRSGGSYEQYFGPGTRLTVT.

V gene TRBV27 combines with J gene TRBJ1-1; tentatively, D is TRBD1 (6 bases). Germline CDR1 MNHEY, CDR2 SMNVEV (reference sequence). The V end lost 10 bases, the J end lost 5 bases, and 23 bases lay between the germline ends. This CDR3 has 15 residues. The CDR3 coding sequence is TGTGCCAACGGAGAAGCAGGGGAAATCCTAACTGAAGCTTTCTTT. Residues: CANGEAGEILTEAFF.

The genes are TRBV7-9 and TRBJ2-4, with 8 bases fitting TRBD1. V lost 5 bases and J lost 6; bases outside the gene matches: 3. The CDR3 contains 13 residues. In germline, CDR1 is SEHNR, CDR2 FQNEAQ (reference sequence). The chain's CDR3 is CASSKGQGNIQYF. CDR3 coding DNA: TGTGCCAGCAGCAAAGGACAGGGAAACATTCAGTACTTC.

This CDR3 is CASSIGYGTDTQYF. CDR3 bases: TGTGCCAGTAGTATAGGTTACGGCACAGATACGCAGTATTTT. The chain uses TRBV19 and TRBJ2-3; D is undetermined. The CDR3 runs to 14 residues. Germline V gene sequence: CDR1 LNHDA, CDR2 SQIVND (reference sequence). The ends were cut back, 1 base at V and 1 base at J, with 6 bases in the middle.

The V and J genes are TRBV9 and TRBJ2-7; 13 bases are shared with TRBD2. From germline, CDR1 is SGDLS and CDR2 YYNGEE. V lost 0 bases and J lost 4; bases outside the gene matches: 4. This CDR3 has 16 residues. CDR3 in amino acids: CASSVGTSGSSYEQYF. In DNA, the CDR3 is TGTGCCAGCAGCGTAGGGACTAGCGGGAGTTCTTACGAGCAGTACTTC. Full variable domain (rest looked up from reference TRBV9 and TRBJ2-7): DSGVTQTPKHLITATGQRVTLRCSPRSGDLSVYWYQQSLDQGLQFLIQYYNGEERAKGNILERFSAQQFPDLHSELNLSSLELGDSALYFCASSVGTSGSSYEQYFGPGTRLTVT.

The chain couples TRBV18 to TRBJ2-5, with TRBD2 identical over 7 bases. The germline CDR1 and CDR2 sequences are KGHSH and LQKENI. This CDR3 contains 14 residues. J lost 1 base, V lost 4 bases, and 3 bases had no gene match. CDR3 DNA sequence: TGTGCCAGCTCACTGGGCGGGGGCCAAGAGACCCAGTACTTC. Amino acid sequence: CASSLGGGQETQYF.

V is TRBV28 and J is TRBJ1-2; D ambiguous. Germline V gene lookup returns CDR1 MDHEN and CDR2 SYDVKM. The CDR3 is 14 residues long. V gave up 3 bases and J gave up 4 bases, with 12 bases separating them. For the CDR3, the DNA is TGTGCCAGCAGTTTGCGACCATTTCGCTATGGCTACACCTTC. This codes for CASSLRPFRYGYTF.

V gene TRBV30 combines with J gene TRBJ2-2, with 8 bases identical to TRBD2. Germline-derived CDR1 and CDR2 are GTSNPN and SVGIG (reference sequence). V shed 3 bases and J 6 bases; nucleotides not matched to a gene: 9. This CDR3 is built from 15 residues. In nucleotides, the CDR3 is TGTGCCTGGAGGACGGGGGGGCCGACGGCCGGGGAGCTGTTTTTT. Its protein is CAWRTGGPTAGELFF.

The chain joins TRBV28 to TRBJ2-3; D call uncertain. The CDR3 length is 12 residues. Trimming removed 7 bases at V and 2 bases at J, with 7 bases between. The germline gives CDR1 MDHEN, CDR2 SYDVKM. DNA for the CDR3: TGTGCCAGCACCCCCAACACAGATACGCAGTATTTT. This sequence encodes CASTPNTDTQYF.

The V gene is TRBV11-3, the J gene TRBJ2-1; D not resolved. Looked up from germline, CDR1 is SGHNT and CDR2 is YENEEA. With 0 bases removed from V and 10 bases from J, the gap between germline ends came to 7 bases. The CDR3 sequence is 12 residues long. In DNA form, the CDR3 reads TGTGCCAGCAGCTTAGATCGGGCAGAGCAGTTCTTC. It is translated as CASSLDRAEQFF.

V is TRBV9 and J is TRBJ2-7; TRBD2 matches at 13 bases. The CDR3 sequence is 14 residues long. J was trimmed by 6 bases and V by 4 bases; bases with no gene match: 4. In germline, CDR1 is SGDLS, CDR2 YYNGEE. The CDR3 loop reads CASSPGLAGSEQYF. DNA for the CDR3: TGTGCCAGCAGCCCGGGACTAGCGGGAAGCGAGCAGTACTTC.

The chain joins TRBV21-1 to TRBJ1-2. TRBV21-1 is labeled a pseudogene. This CDR3 region has 17 residues. The CDR3 bases are TGTGCCAGCAGCAAAGAAATCGGGGCGGAAACAAGGAGTGGCTACACCTTC. This translates into CASSKEIGAETRSGYTF.

The chain joins TRBV9 to TRBJ2-1, with 11 bases aligning to TRBD2. There are 15 residues in the CDR3. V was pared by 4 bases and J by 6 bases, with 6 bases of the junction left unmatched. CDR1 and CDR2 from the germline V gene are SGDLS and YYNGEE. As DNA, the CDR3 is TGTGCCAGCAGCCCTACCGGGACTAGCGGCAATGAGCAGTTCTTC. This codes for CASSPTGTSGNEQFF.

V and J are TRBV30 and TRBJ1-1; possible D gene TRBD1, 6 bases. Germline V gene data show CDR1 as GTSNPN and CDR2 as SVGIG (reference sequence). This CDR3 comprises 13 residues. Trimming cost V 2 bases and J 4 bases, with 11 bases left between them. The CDR3 DNA is TGTGCCTGGAGTTCAGGGGTCAGCACTGAAGCTTTCTTT. Amino acid sequence: CAWSSGVSTEAFF.

The V and J genes are TRBV6-1 and TRBJ2-1; 13 bases fit TRBD2. V lost 6 bases and J lost 9; bases outside the gene matches: 11. Per the germline V gene, CDR1 is MNHNS and CDR2 is SASEGT. This CDR3 spans 16 amino acids. CDR3 amino acids: CASSELAGGPLVEQFF. DNA for the CDR3: TGTGCCAGCAGCGAACTAGCGGGAGGGCCGTTGGTTGAGCAGTTCTTC.

The chain is built from TRBV27 and TRBJ2-3, with 8 positions matching TRBD1. Trimming cost V 5 bases and J 3 bases; bases outside gene matches: 10. Germline V gives CDR1 MNHEY, CDR2 SMNVEV (reference sequence). The CDR3 is 16 amino acids. CDR3 sequence reads: CASSRTGGLETDTQYF. CDR3 coding DNA: TGTGCCAGCAGTAGAACAGGGGGTTTGGAAACAGATACGCAGTATTTT.

The rearrangement uses TRBV5-1 and TRBJ2-7, with D uncertain. The CDR3 contains 12 residues. Germline loops: CDR1 SGHRS, CDR2 YFSETQ. V was shortened by 0 bases and J by 9 bases, with 10 bases between the two germline ends. The CDR3 loop is CASSLGSGGQYF. The CDR3 DNA sequence: TGCGCCAGCAGCTTGGGCAGTGGTGGGCAGTACTTC.

This clone occurred once. The chain is built from TRBV6-1 and TRBJ2-4; 7 nucleotides align to TRBD1. Germline CDR1 MNHNS, CDR2 SASEGT. The CDR3 is 15 residues long. With 8 bases clipped from V and 3 bases from J, the junction kept 10 bases outside the gene matches. This CDR3 is CASSRQGRGKNIQYF. CDR3 coding DNA: TGTGCCAGCTCTAGACAGGGACGGGGCAAAAACATTCAGTACTTC.

CDR3 residues: CASSLVPGDHYEQYF. CDR3 DNA: TGCGCCAGCAGCTTGGTACCGGGAGATCATTACGAGCAGTACTTC. The chain joins TRBV5-1 to TRBJ2-7; a possible D gene is TRBD2 (6 bases). CDR1 is SGHRS, CDR2 YFSETQ, per germline. This CDR3 comprises 15 residues. Trimming stripped 0 bases from V and 4 bases from J, with 14 bases between.

The count of this clone is one. The chain carries TRBV6-1 and TRBJ2-7; D perhaps matches TRBD1 (6 bases). The V gene's germline CDR1 is MNHNS and CDR2 SASEGT. The CDR3 totals 14 residues. With 2 bases removed from V and 0 bases from J, the gap between germline ends came to 8 bases. The CDR3 sequence is CASSERDNSYEQYF. In DNA, the CDR3 is TGTGCCAGCAGTGAAAGGGACAACTCCTACGAGCAGTACTTC.